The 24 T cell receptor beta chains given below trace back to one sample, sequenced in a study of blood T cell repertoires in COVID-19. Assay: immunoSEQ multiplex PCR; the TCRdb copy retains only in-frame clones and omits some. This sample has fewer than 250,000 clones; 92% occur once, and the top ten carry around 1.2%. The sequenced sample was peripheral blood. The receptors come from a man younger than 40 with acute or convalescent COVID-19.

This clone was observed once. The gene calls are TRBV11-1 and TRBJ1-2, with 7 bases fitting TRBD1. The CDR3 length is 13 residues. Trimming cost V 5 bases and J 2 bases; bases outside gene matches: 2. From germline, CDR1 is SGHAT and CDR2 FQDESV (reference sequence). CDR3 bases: TGTGCCAGCAGCCCGGACAGGAACTATGGCTACACCTTC. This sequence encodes CASSPDRNYGYTF. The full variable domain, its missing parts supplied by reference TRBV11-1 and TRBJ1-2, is EAEVAQSPRYKITEKSQAVAFWCDPISGHATLYWYRQILGQGPELLVQFQDESVVDDSQLPKDRFSAERLKGVDSTLKIQPAELGDSAMYLCASSPDRNYGYTFGSGTRLTVV.

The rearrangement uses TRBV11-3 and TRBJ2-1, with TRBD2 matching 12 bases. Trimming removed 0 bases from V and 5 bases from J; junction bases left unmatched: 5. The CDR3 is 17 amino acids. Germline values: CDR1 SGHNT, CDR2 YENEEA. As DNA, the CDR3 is TGTGCCAGCAGCTTAGATATCGGACTAGCGGGGAACAATGAGCAGTTCTTC. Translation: CASSLDIGLAGNNEQFF.

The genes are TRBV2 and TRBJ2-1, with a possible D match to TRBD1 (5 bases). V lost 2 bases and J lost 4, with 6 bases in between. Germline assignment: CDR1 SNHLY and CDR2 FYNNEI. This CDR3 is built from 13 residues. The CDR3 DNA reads TGTGCCAGCAGTGAAACAGGTTACAATGAGCAGTTCTTC. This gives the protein CASSETGYNEQFF.

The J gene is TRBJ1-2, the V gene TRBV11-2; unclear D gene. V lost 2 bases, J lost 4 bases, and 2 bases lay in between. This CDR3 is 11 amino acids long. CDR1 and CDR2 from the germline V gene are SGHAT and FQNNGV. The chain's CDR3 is CASSLRYGYTF. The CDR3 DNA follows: TGTGCCAGCAGCTTACGCTATGGCTACACCTTC.

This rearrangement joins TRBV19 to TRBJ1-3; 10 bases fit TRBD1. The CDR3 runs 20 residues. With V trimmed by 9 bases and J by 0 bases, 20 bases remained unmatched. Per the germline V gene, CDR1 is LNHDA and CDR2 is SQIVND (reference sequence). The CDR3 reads CASLRPRDRGRHSSGNTIYF. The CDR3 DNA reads TGTGCCAGCCTACGACCCCGGGACAGGGGCCGCCATTCCTCTGGAAACACCATATATTTT.

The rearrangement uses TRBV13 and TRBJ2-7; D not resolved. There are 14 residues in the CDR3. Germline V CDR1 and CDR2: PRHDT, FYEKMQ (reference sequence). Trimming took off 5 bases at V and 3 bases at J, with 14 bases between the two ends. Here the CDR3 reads CASSLRGLLYEQYF. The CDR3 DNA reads TGTGCCAGCAGCCTCAGAGGCCTGCTCTACGAGCAGTACTTC. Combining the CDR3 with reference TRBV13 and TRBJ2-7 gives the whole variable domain AAGVIQSPRHLIKEKRETATLKCYPIPRHDTVYWYQQGPGQDPQFLISFYEKMQSDKGSIPDRFSAQQFSDYHSELNMSSLELGDSALYFCASSLRGLLYEQYFGPGTRLTVT.

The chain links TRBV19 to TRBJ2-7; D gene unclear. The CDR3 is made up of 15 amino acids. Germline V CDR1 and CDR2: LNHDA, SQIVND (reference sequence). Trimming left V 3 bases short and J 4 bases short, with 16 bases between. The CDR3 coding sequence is TGTGCCAGTAGTATTGGGCCACTTAAAACGTACGAGCAGTACTTC. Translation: CASSIGPLKTYEQYF.

The CDR3 protein is CAISDETSGAYEQYF. DNA for the CDR3: TGTGCCATCAGTGACGAGACTAGCGGCGCCTACGAGCAGTACTTC. The chain combines TRBV10-3 with TRBJ2-7, with 9 bases matching TRBD2. CDR3 length equals 15 residues. J was trimmed by 2 bases and V by 3 bases; bases with no gene match: 5. The germline CDR1 and CDR2 sequences are ENHRY and SYGVKD.

CDR3 coding DNA: TGTGCCAGCAGCGAAACAGGGAGCCTGGAGGAAAAACTGTTTTTT. Translating it yields CASSETGSLEEKLFF. The chain carries TRBV7-9 and TRBJ1-4, with D possibly being TRBD1 (6 bases). Germline-derived CDR1 and CDR2 are SEHNR and FQNEAQ (reference sequence). V lost 5 bases, J lost 8 bases, and 18 bases lay in between. The CDR3 runs 15 residues.

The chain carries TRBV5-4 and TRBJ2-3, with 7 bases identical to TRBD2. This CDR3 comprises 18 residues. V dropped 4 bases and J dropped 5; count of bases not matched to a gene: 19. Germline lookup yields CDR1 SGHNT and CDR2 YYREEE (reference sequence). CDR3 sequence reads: CASSEPWGGRAVEDTQYF. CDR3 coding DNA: TGTGCCAGCAGCGAGCCCTGGGGAGGGAGGGCCGTGGAAGATACGCAGTATTTT.

The CDR3 sequence is CASLVGGGTDTQYF. The CDR3, as DNA: TGTGCTAGTTTAGTGGGGGGGGGCACAGATACGCAGTATTTT. This chain joins TRBV12-5 and TRBJ2-3; 7 bases line up with TRBD2. This CDR3 contains 14 residues. V lost 8 bases, J lost 1 base, and 6 bases stayed unmatched. Per germline, CDR1 LGHNT and CDR2 FRNRAP.

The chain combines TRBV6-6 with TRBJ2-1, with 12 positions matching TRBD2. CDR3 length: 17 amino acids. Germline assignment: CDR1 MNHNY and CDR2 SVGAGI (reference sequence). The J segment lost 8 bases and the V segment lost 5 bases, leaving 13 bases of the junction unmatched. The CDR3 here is CASSRQLAGGLLYEQFF. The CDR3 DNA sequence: TGTGCCAGCAGTCGACAGCTAGCGGGAGGGCTCCTATATGAGCAGTTCTTC.

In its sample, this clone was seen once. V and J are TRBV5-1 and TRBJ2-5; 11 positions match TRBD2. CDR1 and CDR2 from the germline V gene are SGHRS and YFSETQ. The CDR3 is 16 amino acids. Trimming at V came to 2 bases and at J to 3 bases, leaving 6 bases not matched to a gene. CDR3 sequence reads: CASSFSGTSGKETQYF. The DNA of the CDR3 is TGCGCCAGCAGCTTTTCCGGGACTAGCGGCAAAGAGACCCAGTACTTC.

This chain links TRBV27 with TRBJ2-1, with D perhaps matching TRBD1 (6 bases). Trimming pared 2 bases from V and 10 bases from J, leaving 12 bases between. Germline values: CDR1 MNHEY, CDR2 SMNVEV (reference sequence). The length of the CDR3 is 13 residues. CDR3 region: CASSLAGVTEQFF. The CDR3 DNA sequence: TGTGCCAGCAGTTTAGCAGGGGTAACCGAGCAGTTCTTC.

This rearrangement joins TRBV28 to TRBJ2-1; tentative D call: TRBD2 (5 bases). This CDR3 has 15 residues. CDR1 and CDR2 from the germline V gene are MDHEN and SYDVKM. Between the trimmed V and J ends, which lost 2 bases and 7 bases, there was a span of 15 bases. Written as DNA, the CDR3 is TGTGCCAGCAGTTTACCTAGCATAGGAGGAAATGAGCAGTTCTTC. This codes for CASSLPSIGGNEQFF. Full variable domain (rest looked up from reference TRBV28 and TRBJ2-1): DVKVTQSSRYLVKRTGEKVFLECVQDMDHENMFWYRQDPGLGLRLIYFSYDVKMKEKGDIPEGYSVSREKKERFSLILESASTNQTSMYLCASSLPSIGGNEQFFGPGTRLTVL.

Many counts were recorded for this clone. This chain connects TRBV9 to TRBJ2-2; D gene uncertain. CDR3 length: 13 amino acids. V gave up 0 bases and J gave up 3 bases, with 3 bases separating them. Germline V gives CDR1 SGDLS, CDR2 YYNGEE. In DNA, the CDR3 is TGTGCCAGCAGCGTAGTAGACACCGGGGAGCTGTTTTTT. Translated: CASSVVDTGELFF.

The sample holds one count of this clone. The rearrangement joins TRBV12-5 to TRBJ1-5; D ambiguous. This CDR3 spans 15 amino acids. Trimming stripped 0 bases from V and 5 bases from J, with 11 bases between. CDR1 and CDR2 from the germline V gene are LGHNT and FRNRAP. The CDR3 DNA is TGTGCTAGTGGTTTGGTATCGCGGCGAGATCAGCCCCAGCATTTT. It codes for CASGLVSRRDQPQHF.

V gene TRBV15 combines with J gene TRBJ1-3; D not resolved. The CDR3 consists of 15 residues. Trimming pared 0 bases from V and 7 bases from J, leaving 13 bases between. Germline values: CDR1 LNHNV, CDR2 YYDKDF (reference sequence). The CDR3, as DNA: TGTGCCACCAGCAGAGAAACGACGGGAATCAACACCATATATTTT. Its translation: CATSRETTGINTIYF.

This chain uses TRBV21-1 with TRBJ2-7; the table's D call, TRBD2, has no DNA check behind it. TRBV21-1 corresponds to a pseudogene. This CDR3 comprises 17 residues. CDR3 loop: CASSKGGTSVYSYEQYF. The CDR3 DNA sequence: TGTGCCAGCAGCAAAGGCGGGACTAGCGTGTACTCCTACGAGCAGTACTTC.

The CDR3 DNA reads TGTGCCAGCATCAGGACAGGTAGTGTCTCCGGGGAGCTGTTTTTT. This gives the protein CASIRTGSVSGELFF. This chain links TRBV5-6 with TRBJ2-2; 7 bases map to TRBD1. Trimming took 6 bases from V and 6 from J; bases not matched to a gene: 11. From germline, CDR1 is SGHDT and CDR2 YYEEEE. The CDR3 covers 15 residues.

CDR3 loop: CASGGGGNTGELFF. The CDR3 region has the DNA TGTGCCAGCGGGGGAGGGGGGAACACCGGGGAGCTGTTTTTT. The rearrangement uses TRBV28 and TRBJ2-2; tentatively, D is TRBD2 (7 bases). V lost 8 bases and J 1 base, leaving 11 bases between the germline ends. CDR1 is MDHEN, CDR2 SYDVKM, per germline. This CDR3 spans 14 amino acids.

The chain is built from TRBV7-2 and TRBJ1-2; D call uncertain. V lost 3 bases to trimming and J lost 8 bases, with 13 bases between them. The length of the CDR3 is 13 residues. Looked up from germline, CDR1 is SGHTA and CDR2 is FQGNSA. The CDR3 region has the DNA TGTGCCAGCAGCTTTGGCAGGTCTGGGGGCTACACCTTC. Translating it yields CASSFGRSGGYTF. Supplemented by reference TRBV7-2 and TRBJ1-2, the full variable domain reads GAGVSQSPSNKVTEKGKDVELRCDPISGHTALYWYRQSLGQGLEFLIYFQGNSAPDKSGLPSDRFSAERTGGSVSTLTIQRTQQEDSAVYLCASSFGRSGGYTFGSGTRLTVV.

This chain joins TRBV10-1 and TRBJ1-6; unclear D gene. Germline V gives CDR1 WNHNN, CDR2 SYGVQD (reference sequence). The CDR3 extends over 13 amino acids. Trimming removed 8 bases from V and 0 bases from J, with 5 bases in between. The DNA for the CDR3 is TGCGCCAGCGGGAGCTCCTATAATTCACCCCTCCACTTT. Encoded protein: CASGSSYNSPLHF.

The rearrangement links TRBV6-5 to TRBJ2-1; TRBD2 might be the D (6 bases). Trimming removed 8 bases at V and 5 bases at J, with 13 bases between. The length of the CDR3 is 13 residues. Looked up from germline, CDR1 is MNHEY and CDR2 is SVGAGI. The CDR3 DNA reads TGTGCCAGCGCCGGTGCGGGACACAATGAGCAGTTCTTC. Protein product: CASAGAGHNEQFF.